This note documents a single T cell receptor beta chain sequence. Its antigen remains unidentified. The CDR3 runs to 18 residues. V shed 0 bases, J shed 5 bases, and the junction held 12 bases outside the gene matches. CDR1 MGHRA and CDR2 YSYEKL come from the germline V gene. The data were taken from a study of cytomegalovirus exposure and HLA in healthy donors. As for the study in general: The 95 to 150 validation repertoires, a later analysis reported, used the same platform as the approximately 650 first-cohort repertoires.

Only in-frame clones appear in the TCRdb table, and some are missing; sequencing was by immunoSEQ multiplex PCR. The profile covers some 250,000 clones, with roughly 86% appearing a single time and 1% to 1.5% taken by the ten largest. Overall study findings and caveats: A list of 164 TCR beta chains associated with cytomegalovirus was given.

The gene calls are TRBV4-1 and TRBJ2-5; the match to TRBD2 covers 10 bases. This sequence was found in a young woman in good health and CMV-seropositive. Sequences were obtained from PBMCs. The CDR3 nucleotides read TGCGCCAGCAGCCAAGATCGGGGCCTAGCGGGAGTCAGTGAGACCCAGTACTTC. Translation gives CASSQDRGLAGVSETQYF.